This T cell receptor (beta chain) was observed in a study of T-cell memory formation after mild COVID-19. Study in general: The two donors had largely donor-specific TCR clusters.

The sample holds many counts of this clonotype. As yet, its antigen is unknown. Findings of the study overall: CD4+ clones that contracted lay mainly in CM and EM; CD8+ ones lay in EMRA. Nothing showed for sure that second-wave clones peaking on day 37 were SARS-CoV-2 specific. Clones contracting across day 15 to 85 had a balanced CD4/CD8 profile; later expanding clones leaned CD4+.

MiXCR was run by TCRdb on the 5' RACE reads, yielding one entry per CDR3 protein. Altogether around 250,000 distinct CDR3 sequences are present, over 15% being singletons, with the ten largest covering around 2%. The germline CDR1 and CDR2 sequences are MNHEY and SVGAGI. The CDR3 length is 14 residues. V lost 4 bases, J lost 7 bases, and 16 bases lay in between. The sample consisted of PBMCs or a T cell subset sorted from them (not recorded which). The rearrangement uses TRBV6-5 and TRBJ1-2, with a weak D call TRBD1 (5 bases). The TCR comes from an adult woman who had mild COVID-19 (a few samples of this study predate the infection). Cell type and time point are not known. CDR3 amino acids: CASSWQGQRGGYTF. CDR3 DNA sequence: TGTGCCAGCAGTTGGCAGGGTCAGAGAGGTGGCTACACCTTC.